This T cell receptor beta chain is from a study of human T cells and chemical hapten exposure. Study summary: In the sensitization step, 2% DPC was placed on roughly 2 cm by roughly 2 cm of upper inner arm skin. Patch tests put 0.01% DPC on the upper back, and the results were checked at 6 days. Broader study findings: The number of TCRs above 1 in 1000 frequency did not change after DPC sensitization.

This clonotype was observed many times. Its antigen is not identified. TCRdb fed the RACE reads into MiXCR, producing one record per CDR3 protein. The repertoire holds just under 65,000 distinct CDR3 sequences, with about 10% as singletons. The time point is: patch test 3, about 24 weeks after DPC sensitization. Treatment of the sample: therapeutic diphenylcyclopropenone sensitization with weekly scalp DPC. CDR3 size: 14 residues. The germline CDR1 and CDR2 sequences are DFQATT and SNEGSKA (reference sequence). After removal of 5 bases from V and 7 bases from J, the junction contained 6 bases not matched to a gene.

This receptor was taken from a woman younger than 45 with alopecia areata. Some clones in this sample may be carry-over from other donors' samples. The input for sequencing was whole blood, taken in connection with sensitization to the hapten diphenylcyclopropenone (DPC). V and J are TRBV20-1 and TRBJ2-1; 12 nucleotides line up with TRBD2. The CDR3 loop reads CSAQLAGGPNEQFF. DNA for the CDR3: TGCAGTGCTCAGCTAGCGGGAGGGCCGAATGAGCAGTTCTTC.